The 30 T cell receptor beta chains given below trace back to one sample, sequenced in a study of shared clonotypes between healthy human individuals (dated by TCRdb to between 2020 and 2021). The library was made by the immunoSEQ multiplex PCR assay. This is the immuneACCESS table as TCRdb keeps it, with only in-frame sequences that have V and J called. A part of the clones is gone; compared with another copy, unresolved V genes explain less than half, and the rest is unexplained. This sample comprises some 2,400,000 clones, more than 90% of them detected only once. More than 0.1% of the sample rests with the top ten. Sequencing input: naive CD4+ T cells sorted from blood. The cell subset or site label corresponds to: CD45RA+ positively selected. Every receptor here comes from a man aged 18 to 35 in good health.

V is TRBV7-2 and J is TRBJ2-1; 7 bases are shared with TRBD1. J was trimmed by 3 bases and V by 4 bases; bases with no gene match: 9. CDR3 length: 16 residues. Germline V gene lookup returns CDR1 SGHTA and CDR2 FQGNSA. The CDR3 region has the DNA TGTGCCAGCAGCTCCCCAACAGGGGTCAGCTACAATGAGCAGTTCTTC. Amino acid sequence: CASSSPTGVSYNEQFF.

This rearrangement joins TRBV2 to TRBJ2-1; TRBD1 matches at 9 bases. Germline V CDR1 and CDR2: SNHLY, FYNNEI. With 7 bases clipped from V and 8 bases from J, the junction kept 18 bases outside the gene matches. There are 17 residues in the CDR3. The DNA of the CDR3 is TGTGCCAGCAAGGGCTCGGTGTACAGGGGGCATTTCCATGAGCAGTTCTTC. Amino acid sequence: CASKGSVYRGHFHEQFF. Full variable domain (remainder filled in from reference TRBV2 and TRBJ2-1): EPEVTQTPSHQVTQMGQEVILRCVPISNHLYFYWYRQILGQKVEFLVSFYNNEISEKSEIFDDQFSVERPDGSNFTLKIRSTKLEDSAMYFCASKGSVYRGHFHEQFFGPGTRLTVL.

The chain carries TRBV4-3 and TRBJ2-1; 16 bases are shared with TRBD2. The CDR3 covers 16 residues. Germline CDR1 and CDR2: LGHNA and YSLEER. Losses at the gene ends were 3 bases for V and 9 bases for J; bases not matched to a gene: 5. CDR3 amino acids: CASSQEGTSGRGEQFF. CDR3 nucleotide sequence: TGCGCCAGCAGCCAGGAAGGGACTAGCGGGAGGGGTGAGCAGTTCTTC.

The CDR3 here is CASSYSSQASGYTF. Written as DNA, the CDR3 is TGTGCCAGCAGTTACTCTTCGCAGGCTAGCGGCTACACCTTC. J is TRBJ1-2 and V is TRBV6-5; D remains unclear. The length of the CDR3 is 14 residues. V lost 0 bases to trimming and J lost 8 bases, with 13 bases between them. Germline loops: CDR1 MNHEY, CDR2 SVGAGI.

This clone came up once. The CDR3 DNA follows: TGTGCCAGCAGTCCAACAGAACGGGATTGGGTGGGGCTAAACAACGTCCTGACTTTC. It is translated as CASSPTERDWVGLNNVLTF. The V gene is TRBV11-2, the J gene TRBJ2-6; D is perhaps TRBD1 or TRBD2 (5 bases each). The CDR3 spans 19 residues. The germline CDR1 and CDR2 sequences are SGHAT and FQNNGV. V was shortened by 6 bases and J by 9 bases, with 30 bases between the two germline ends.

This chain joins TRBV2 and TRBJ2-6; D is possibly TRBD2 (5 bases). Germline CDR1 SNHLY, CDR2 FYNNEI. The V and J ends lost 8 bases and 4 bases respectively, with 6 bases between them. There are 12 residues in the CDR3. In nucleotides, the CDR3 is TGTGCCAGCCGGAGGGGGGCCAACGTCCTGACTTTC. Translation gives CASRRGANVLTF.

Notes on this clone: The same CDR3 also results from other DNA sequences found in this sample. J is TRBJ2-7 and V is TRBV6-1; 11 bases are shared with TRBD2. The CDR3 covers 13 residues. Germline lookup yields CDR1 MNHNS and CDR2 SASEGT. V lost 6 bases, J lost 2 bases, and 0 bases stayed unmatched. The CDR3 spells CASRTSGTYEQYF. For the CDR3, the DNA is TGTGCCAGCAGGACTAGCGGGACCTACGAGCAGTACTTC.

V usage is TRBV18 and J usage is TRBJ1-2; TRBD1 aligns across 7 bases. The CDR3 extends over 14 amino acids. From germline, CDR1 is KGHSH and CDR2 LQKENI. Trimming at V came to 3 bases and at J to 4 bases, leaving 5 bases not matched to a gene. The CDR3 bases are TGTGCCAGCTCACCCTCGGGACAGAGCTATGGCTACACCTTC. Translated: CASSPSGQSYGYTF.

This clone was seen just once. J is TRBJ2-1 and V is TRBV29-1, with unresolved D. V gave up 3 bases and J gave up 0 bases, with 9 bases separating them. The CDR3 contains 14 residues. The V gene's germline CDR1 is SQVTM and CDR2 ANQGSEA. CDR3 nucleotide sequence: TGCAGCGTTGATCCAACGCGCTCCTACAATGAGCAGTTCTTC. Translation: CSVDPTRSYNEQFF.

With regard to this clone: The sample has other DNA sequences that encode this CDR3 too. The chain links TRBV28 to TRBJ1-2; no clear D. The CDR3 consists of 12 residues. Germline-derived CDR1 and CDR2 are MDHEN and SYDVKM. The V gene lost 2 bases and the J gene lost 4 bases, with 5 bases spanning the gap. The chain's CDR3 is CASSLTGYGYTF. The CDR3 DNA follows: TGTGCCAGCAGTTTAACGGGCTATGGCTACACCTTC.

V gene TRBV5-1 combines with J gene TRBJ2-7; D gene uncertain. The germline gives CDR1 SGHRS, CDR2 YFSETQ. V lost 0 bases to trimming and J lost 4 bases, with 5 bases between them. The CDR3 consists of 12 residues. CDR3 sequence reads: CASSLDQYEQYF. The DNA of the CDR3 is TGCGCCAGCAGCTTGGATCAGTACGAGCAGTACTTC.

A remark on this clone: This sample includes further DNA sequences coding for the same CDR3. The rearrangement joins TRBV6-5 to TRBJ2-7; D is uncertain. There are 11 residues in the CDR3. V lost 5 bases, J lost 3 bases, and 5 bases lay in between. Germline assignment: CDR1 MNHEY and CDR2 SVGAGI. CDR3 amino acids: CASSNSYEQYF. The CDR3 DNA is TGTGCCAGCAGTAATAGCTACGAGCAGTACTTC.

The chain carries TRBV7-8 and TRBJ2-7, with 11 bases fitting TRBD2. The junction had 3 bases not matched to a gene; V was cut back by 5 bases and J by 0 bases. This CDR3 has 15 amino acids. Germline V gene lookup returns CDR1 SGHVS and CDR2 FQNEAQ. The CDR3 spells CASSLSGGGSYEQYF. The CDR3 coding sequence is TGTGCCAGCAGCCTTAGCGGGGGGGGCTCCTACGAGCAGTACTTC. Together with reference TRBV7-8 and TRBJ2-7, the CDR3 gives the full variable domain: GAGVSQSPRYKVAKRGQDVALRCDPISGHVSLFWYQQALGQGPEFLTYFQNEAQLDKSGLPSDRFFAERPEGSVSTLKIQRTQQEDSAVYLCASSLSGGGSYEQYFGPGTRLTVT.

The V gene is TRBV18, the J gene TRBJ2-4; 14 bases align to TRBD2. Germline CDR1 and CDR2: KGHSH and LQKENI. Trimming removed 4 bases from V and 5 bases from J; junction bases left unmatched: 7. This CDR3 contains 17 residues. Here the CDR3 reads CASSRGLAGGWENIQYF. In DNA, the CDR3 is TGTGCCAGCTCACGAGGACTAGCGGGAGGATGGGAAAACATTCAGTACTTC.

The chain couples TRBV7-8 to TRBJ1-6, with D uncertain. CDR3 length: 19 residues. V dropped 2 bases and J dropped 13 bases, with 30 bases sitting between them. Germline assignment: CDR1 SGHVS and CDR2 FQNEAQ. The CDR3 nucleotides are TGTGCCAGCAGCTTAATTCCCCAAGGAAAAGGGAAGTCCCTAATTCCCCTCCACTTT. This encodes CASSLIPQGKGKSLIPLHF.

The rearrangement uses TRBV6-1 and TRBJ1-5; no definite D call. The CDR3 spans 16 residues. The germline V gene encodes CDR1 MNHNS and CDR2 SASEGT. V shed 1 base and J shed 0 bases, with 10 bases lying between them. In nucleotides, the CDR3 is TGTGCCAGCAGTGAAGTGGTGCGGGCTAGCAATCAGCCCCAGCATTTT. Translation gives CASSEVVRASNQPQHF.

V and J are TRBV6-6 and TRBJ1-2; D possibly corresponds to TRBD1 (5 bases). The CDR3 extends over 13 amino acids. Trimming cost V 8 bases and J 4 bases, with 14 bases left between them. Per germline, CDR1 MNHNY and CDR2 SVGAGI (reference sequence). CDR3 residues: CASGRGTGYGYTF. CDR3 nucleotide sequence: TGTGCCAGCGGGAGGGGCACTGGCTATGGCTACACCTTC.

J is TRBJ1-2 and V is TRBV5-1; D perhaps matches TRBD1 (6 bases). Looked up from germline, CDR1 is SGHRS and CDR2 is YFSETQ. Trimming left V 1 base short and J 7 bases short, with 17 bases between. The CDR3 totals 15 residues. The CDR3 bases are TGCGCCAGCAGCTTGACATGGACAGCGGGGTTTGGCTACACCTTC. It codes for CASSLTWTAGFGYTF.

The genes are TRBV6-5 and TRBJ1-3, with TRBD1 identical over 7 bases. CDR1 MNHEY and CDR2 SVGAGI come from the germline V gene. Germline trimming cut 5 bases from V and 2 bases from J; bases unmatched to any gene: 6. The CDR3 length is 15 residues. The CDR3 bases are TGTGCCAGCAGTGGAGAGGGACAGCCTGGAAACACCATATATTTT. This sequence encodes CASSGEGQPGNTIYF.

CDR3 protein: CASSLTYTGELFF. For the CDR3, the DNA is TGTGCCAGCAGCTTAACATACACCGGGGAGCTGTTTTTT. The chain uses TRBV11-3 and TRBJ2-2; no definite D call. Germline V gene data show CDR1 as SGHNT and CDR2 as YENEEA. CDR3 length: 13 amino acids. V was trimmed by 2 bases and J by 3 bases, leaving 4 bases between them. Together with reference TRBV11-3 and TRBJ2-2, the CDR3 gives the full variable domain: EAGVVQSPRYKIIEKKQPVAFWCNPISGHNTLYWYLQNLGQGPELLIRYENEEAVDDSQLPKDRFSAERLKGVDSTLKIQPAELGDSAVYLCASSLTYTGELFFGEGSRLTVL.

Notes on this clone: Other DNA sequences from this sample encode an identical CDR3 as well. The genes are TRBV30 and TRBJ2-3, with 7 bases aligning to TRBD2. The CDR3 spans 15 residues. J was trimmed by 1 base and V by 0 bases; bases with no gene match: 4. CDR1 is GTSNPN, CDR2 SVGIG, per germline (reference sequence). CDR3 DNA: TGTGCCTGGAGTGTACAAAGCGGGGGCACAGATACGCAGTATTTT. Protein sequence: CAWSVQSGGTDTQYF.

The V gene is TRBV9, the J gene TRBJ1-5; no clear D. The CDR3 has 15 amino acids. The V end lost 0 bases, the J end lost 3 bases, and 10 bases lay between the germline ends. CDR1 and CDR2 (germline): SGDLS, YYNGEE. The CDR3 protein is CASSVGSIANQPQHF. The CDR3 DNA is TGTGCCAGCAGCGTAGGCAGTATCGCCAATCAGCCCCAGCATTTT.

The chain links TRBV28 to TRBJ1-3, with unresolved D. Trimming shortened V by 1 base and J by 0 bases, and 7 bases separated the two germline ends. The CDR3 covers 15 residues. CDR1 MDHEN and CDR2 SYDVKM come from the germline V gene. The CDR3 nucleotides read TGTGCCAGCAGTTTATCGTCCCGCTCTGGAAACACCATATATTTT. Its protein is CASSLSSRSGNTIYF.

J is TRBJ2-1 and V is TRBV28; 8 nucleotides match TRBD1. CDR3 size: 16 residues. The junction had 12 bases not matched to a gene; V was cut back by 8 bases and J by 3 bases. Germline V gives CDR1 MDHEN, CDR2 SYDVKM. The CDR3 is CASGIPGQANYNEQFF. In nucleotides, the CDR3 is TGTGCCAGCGGAATACCGGGACAGGCGAACTACAATGAGCAGTTCTTC.

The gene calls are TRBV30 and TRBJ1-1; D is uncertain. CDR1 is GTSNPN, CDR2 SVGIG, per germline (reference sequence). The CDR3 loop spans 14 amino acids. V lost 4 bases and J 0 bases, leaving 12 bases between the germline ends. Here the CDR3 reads CAWTRTLVNTEAFF. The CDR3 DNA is TGTGCCTGGACCCGAACTCTGGTGAACACTGAAGCTTTCTTT.

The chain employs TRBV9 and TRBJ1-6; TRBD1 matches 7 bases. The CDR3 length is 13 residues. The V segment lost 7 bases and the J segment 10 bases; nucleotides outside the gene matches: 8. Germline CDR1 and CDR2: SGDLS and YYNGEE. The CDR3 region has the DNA TGTGCCAGCTCAAGGGGGCTACTGTCACCCCTCCACTTT. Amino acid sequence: CASSRGLLSPLHF.

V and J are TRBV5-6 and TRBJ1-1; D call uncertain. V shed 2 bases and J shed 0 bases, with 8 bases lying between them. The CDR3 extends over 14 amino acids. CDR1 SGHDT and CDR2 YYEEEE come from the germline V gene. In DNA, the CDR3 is TGTGCCAGCAGCTTCCGAAGATTGAACACTGAAGCTTTCTTT. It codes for CASSFRRLNTEAFF.

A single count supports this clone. This chain's CDR3 is CASSLLGGAGADTQYF. CDR3 DNA: TGTGCCAGCAGCTTACTCGGGGGGGCAGGAGCAGATACGCAGTATTTT. The gene calls are TRBV7-2 and TRBJ2-3; 8 bases align to TRBD2. The CDR3 contains 16 residues. Germline CDR1 is SGHTA and CDR2 is FQGNSA. The V and J ends lost 2 bases and 4 bases, in that order; junction bases with no gene match: 8.

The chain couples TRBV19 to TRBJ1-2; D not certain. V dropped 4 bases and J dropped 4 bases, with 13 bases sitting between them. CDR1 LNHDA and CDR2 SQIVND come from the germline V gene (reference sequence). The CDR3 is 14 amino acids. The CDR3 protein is CASSSSGGIYGYTF. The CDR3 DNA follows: TGTGCCAGTAGTAGTTCAGGTGGGATCTATGGCTACACCTTC.

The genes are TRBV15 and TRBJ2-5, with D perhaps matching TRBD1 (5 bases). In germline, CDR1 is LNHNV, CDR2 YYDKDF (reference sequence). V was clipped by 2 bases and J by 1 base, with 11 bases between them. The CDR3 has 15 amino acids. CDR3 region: CATSRSRTLQETQYF. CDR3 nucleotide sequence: TGTGCCACCAGCAGATCCCGGACACTCCAAGAGACCCAGTACTTC.